These 16 T cell receptor beta chains were sequenced from one sample in a study of T cell responses to AZD1222 COVID-19 vaccine. Here immunoSEQ multiplex PCR was the method, and the copy in TCRdb shows in-frame clones only, minus some. The table has just under 20,000 clones, 84% seen once. Sequenced here: peripheral blood, sampled 28 days after the second AZD1222 dose. These receptors originate from an adult who received the AZD1222 COVID-19 vaccine.

The chain recombines TRBV30 with TRBJ2-4, with D unresolved. The CDR3 has 14 amino acids. CDR1 is GTSNPN, CDR2 SVGIG, per germline (reference sequence). Trimming cost V 2 bases and J 0 bases, with 8 bases left between them. In nucleotides, the CDR3 is TGTGCCTGGAGTCCCCTGGGAGCCAAAAACATTCAGTACTTC. It translates to CAWSPLGAKNIQYF.

The rearrangement uses TRBV7-9 and TRBJ2-2, with D tentatively TRBD2 (5 bases). V was trimmed by 8 bases and J by 4 bases, leaving 14 bases between them. Germline loops: CDR1 SEHNR, CDR2 FQNEAQ (reference sequence). The CDR3 sequence is 14 residues long. As DNA, the CDR3 is TGTGCCAGCGCCCCCCGAGCGGCCACCGGGGAGCTGTTTTTT. As protein: CASAPRAATGELFF.

The chain joins TRBV11-1 to TRBJ1-4; 9 bases line up with TRBD1. The CDR3 is 14 amino acids. V shed 4 bases and J 4 bases; nucleotides not matched to a gene: 1. Germline V gene sequence: CDR1 SGHAT, CDR2 FQDESV (reference sequence). CDR3 nucleotide sequence: TGTGCCAGCAGCTCGGGACAGGGTAATGAAAAACTGTTTTTT. Translation gives CASSSGQGNEKLFF.

J is TRBJ1-1 and V is TRBV28; tentative D call: TRBD1 (6 bases). The V and J ends lost 6 bases and 7 bases respectively, with 18 bases between them. This CDR3 region has 14 residues. Germline loops: CDR1 MDHEN, CDR2 SYDVKM. The CDR3 protein is CASSSEQGWGEAFF. CDR3 coding DNA: TGTGCCAGCAGCTCCGAACAGGGCTGGGGTGAAGCTTTCTTT.

V gene TRBV11-2 combines with J gene TRBJ2-1, with 12 bases matching TRBD2. CDR3 size: 16 residues. Germline V gene data show CDR1 as SGHAT and CDR2 as FQNNGV. J was trimmed by 3 bases and V by 5 bases; bases with no gene match: 5. The CDR3 DNA reads TGTGCCAGCAGCGCCCAGACTAGCGGGGGCTACAATGAGCAGTTCTTC. Its translation is CASSAQTSGGYNEQFF.

The CDR3 DNA is TGTGCCAGCAGCTTGGCAGGGGATTCCTACGAGCAGTACTTC. The encoded protein is CASSLAGDSYEQYF. This chain connects TRBV5-5 to TRBJ2-7; TRBD1 is a possible D gene (6 bases). The ends were cut back, 0 bases at V and 1 base at J, with 8 bases in the middle. Germline values: CDR1 SGHKS, CDR2 YYEKEE (reference sequence). This CDR3 is 14 amino acids long.

This chain connects TRBV5-6 to TRBJ1-3, with 9 bases identical to TRBD1. Unmatched junction bases numbered 6, after V lost 2 bases and J lost 6 bases. CDR1 and CDR2 (germline): SGHDT, YYEEEE. The CDR3 spans 15 residues. The DNA of the CDR3 is TGTGCCAGCAGCTTACTGGGACAGGGAGTAAACACCATATATTTT. Protein sequence: CASSLLGQGVNTIYF.

V gene TRBV6-2 or TRBV6-3 combines with J gene TRBJ2-5; D is undetermined. Trimming removed 4 bases from V and 8 bases from J, with 14 bases in between. Per germline, CDR1 MNHEY and CDR2 SVGEGT. This CDR3 region has 13 residues. Written as DNA, the CDR3 is TGTGCCAGCAGTTTCGGCACCTTGGGTACCCAGTACTTC. Encoded protein: CASSFGTLGTQYF.

This clone appeared a single time. V is TRBV19 and J is TRBJ2-3; no clear D gene. This CDR3 spans 12 amino acids. V was cut by 1 base and J by 3 bases, with 2 bases left in between. The germline V gene encodes CDR1 LNHDA and CDR2 SQIVND (reference sequence). The DNA of the CDR3 is TGTGCCAGTAGTATAGGGACAGATACGCAGTATTTT. This translates into CASSIGTDTQYF.

The chain recombines TRBV9 with TRBJ2-1; TRBD2 matches 9 bases. The germline CDR1 and CDR2 sequences are SGDLS and YYNGEE. Trimming removed 0 bases from V and 3 bases from J; junction bases left unmatched: 4. This CDR3 has 16 amino acids. CDR3: CASSVGSGGFYNEQFF. In DNA form, the CDR3 reads TGTGCCAGCAGCGTAGGTAGCGGGGGATTCTACAATGAGCAGTTCTTC.

Here the CDR3 DNA reads TGCGCCAGCAGGGATCTCCGGGACAGGGGGACAAACGAGCAGTACTTC. This codes for CASRDLRDRGTNEQYF. The chain uses TRBV4-1 and TRBJ2-7; TRBD1 matches 11 bases. CDR3 length: 16 amino acids. Per the germline V gene, CDR1 is MGHRA and CDR2 is YSYEKL. The ends lost 6 bases at V and 5 bases at J; junction bases unmatched: 12.

The rearrangement joins TRBV11-2 to TRBJ1-2; maybe TRBD1 (6 bases). CDR1 is SGHAT, CDR2 FQNNGV, per germline. V was cut by 1 base and J by 8 bases, with 14 bases left in between. This CDR3 contains 14 residues. The CDR3 region is CASSLVRGAEGYTF. The CDR3 DNA is TGTGCCAGCAGCTTAGTTCGGGGGGCGGAGGGCTACACCTTC.

The genes are TRBV28 and TRBJ1-1; D not certain. The CDR3 runs to 15 residues. With 6 bases removed from V and 5 bases from J, the gap between germline ends came to 19 bases. Germline loops: CDR1 MDHEN, CDR2 SYDVKM. The CDR3 loop is CASRSEGLTRTEAFF. CDR3 nucleotide sequence: TGTGCCAGCAGGAGTGAAGGACTGACCCGGACTGAAGCTTTCTTT.

This clone turned up a few times. The gene calls are TRBV5-1 and TRBJ1-1, with 9 bases lining up with TRBD1. The CDR3 consists of 18 residues. The junction had 16 bases not matched to a gene; V was cut back by 5 bases and J by 2 bases. Germline CDR1 and CDR2: SGHRS and YFSETQ. CDR3 coding DNA: TGCGCCAGCAGATCCTCTTTGGGACAGGGATTTGAAAACACTGAAGCTTTCTTT. Translation: CASRSSLGQGFENTEAFF.

The chain links TRBV5-4 to TRBJ2-3; TRBD2 aligns across 7 bases. Germline CDR1 and CDR2: SGHNT and YYREEE (reference sequence). This CDR3 has 14 amino acids. The J segment lost 5 bases and the V segment lost 0 bases, leaving 3 bases of the junction unmatched. CDR3 sequence: CASSLGGSEDTQYF. Here the CDR3 DNA reads TGTGCCAGCAGCTTGGGCGGGAGTGAAGATACGCAGTATTTT. The full variable domain, with the rest looked up from reference TRBV5-4 and TRBJ2-3, is ETGVTQSPTHLIKTRGQQVTLRCSSQSGHNTVSWYQQALGQGPQFIFQYYREEENGRGNFPPRFSGLQFPNYSSELNVNALELDDSALYLCASSLGGSEDTQYFGPGTRLTVL.

A note on this clone: At one of its ends the junction is not consistent with the germline gene, which may arise from a read error. The chain recombines TRBV6-5 with TRBJ2-7; 13 bases agree with TRBD2. The CDR3 sequence is 13 residues long. Per the germline V gene, CDR1 is MNHEY and CDR2 is SVGAGI. Here the CDR3 reads CVTRTSGSVEQYF. CDR3 coding DNA: TGCGTGACCCGGACTAGCGGGAGTGTCGAGCAGTACTTC.